This TCR beta chain is from a study of post-analysis software for immune sequencing data. Study in general: Relapsing-remitting, secondary progressive and progressive-relapsing courses of multiple sclerosis were included. Study-level results: Normalized Chao1 diversity in multiple sclerosis patients fell significantly below that of controls. Samples from one preparation batch, clustered by F measure, grouped strongly together. Higher frequency in patients than in controls was seen for a handful of TRBV segments, with TRBV5-6, TRBV5-1 and TRBV20-1 among them.

About this clonotype: What it recognizes is unknown.

This CDR3 is built from 14 residues. In germline, CDR1 is SQVTM, CDR2 ANQGSEA. Trimming left V 6 bases short and J 6 bases short, with 20 bases between. The library was made from cDNA and included unique molecular identifiers. Around 500,000 cDNA molecules were obtained from around 1 to 10 million T cells. One entry per CDR3 protein results from TCRdb running MiXCR on the PCR reads. This sample has about 430,000 distinct CDR3 sequences, with 30% to 45% found just once. The sequence came from a girl aged 2 to 10 with multiple sclerosis. The chain carries TRBV29-1 and TRBJ1-1; D uncertain. Sequenced sample: blood. This chain's CDR3 is CSVTGLMPSAEAFF. The CDR3 bases are TGCAGCGTAACTGGTTTGATGCCCAGCGCTGAAGCTTTCTTT.